These 8 T cell receptor beta chains were sequenced from one sample in a study of spatial heterogeneity in lung cancer. TCRdb reprocessed the 5' RACE reads via MiXCR and lists one record per CDR3 protein. Of about 120,000 distinct CDR3 sequences listed, 10% to 15% are singletons. This sample's time point: blood at routine non-recurrence follow-up after resection. Unsorted whole RNA from tumor, nontumor lung or frozen PBMC underwent sequencing. The sample in question was PBMCs, obtained at follow-up. These receptors were taken from a male donor with early-stage non-small cell lung cancer.

This clonotype came up a few times. A read error may account for a junction end that differs from germline. The genes are TRBV7-7 and TRBJ2-2, with 7 nucleotides matching TRBD1. This CDR3 has 15 amino acids. Germline V CDR1 and CDR2: SSHAT, FNYEAQ (reference sequence). The DNA of the CDR3 is TGTGCTAGCAGCTTATATGCAGGGGGCACCGGGGAGCTGTTTTTT. Translating it yields CASSLYAGGTGELFF.

This clonotype was recorded a few times. The rearrangement joins TRBV28 to TRBJ2-7, with D uncertain. V lost 2 bases, J lost 2 bases, and 7 bases lay in between. The germline V gene has CDR1 MDHEN and CDR2 SYDVKM. The CDR3 consists of 13 residues. The CDR3 spells CASSLVGAYEQYF. The CDR3 nucleotides read TGTGCCAGCAGTTTAGTCGGAGCCTACGAGCAGTACTTC.

This clonotype was seen at least ten times. The chain employs TRBV20-1 and TRBJ1-2; no firm D call. The ends were cut back, 3 bases at V and 3 bases at J, with 11 bases in the middle. Per the germline V gene, CDR1 is DFQATT and CDR2 is SNEGSKA (reference sequence). The CDR3 consists of 13 residues. The CDR3 bases are TGCAGTGCTAGCGAACAGCTCGACTATGGCTACACCTTC. Protein sequence: CSASEQLDYGYTF.

CDR3 sequence: CASSEYREPYEQYF. CDR3 nucleotide sequence: TGTGCCAGCAGCGAATACAGGGAACCTTACGAGCAGTACTTC. J is TRBJ2-7 and V is TRBV28; maybe TRBD1 (6 bases). The CDR3 loop spans 14 amino acids. V was clipped by 6 bases and J by 4 bases, with 16 bases between them. CDR1 is MDHEN and CDR2 is SYDVKM in the germline V gene.

The chain recombines TRBV28 with TRBJ2-7; 11 bases align to TRBD2. CDR3 length equals 14 residues. CDR1 is MDHEN and CDR2 is SYDVKM in the germline V gene. With V trimmed by 4 bases and J by 2 bases, 1 base remained unmatched. This chain's CDR3 is CASSSSGGTYEQYF. For the CDR3, the DNA is TGTGCCAGCAGTTCTAGCGGGGGGACCTACGAGCAGTACTTC.

In its sample, this clonotype was seen a few times. The chain employs TRBV20-1 and TRBJ2-1; unclear D gene. V was trimmed by 3 bases and J by 2 bases, leaving 11 bases between them. Germline CDR1 reads DFQATT; CDR2 reads SNEGSKA (reference sequence). CDR3 length: 14 residues. The CDR3 DNA is TGCAGTGCTAGGTGGGCTGATCCCTACAATGAGCAGTTCTTC. Translation: CSARWADPYNEQFF.

This clonotype has just a few counts. This chain connects TRBV7-9 to TRBJ2-6; D is undetermined. Trimming removed 6 bases from V and 0 bases from J, with 9 bases in between. Germline values: CDR1 SEHNR, CDR2 FQNEAQ (reference sequence). The CDR3 is made up of 15 amino acids. CDR3 sequence reads: CASRFDRSGANVLTF. The CDR3 bases are TGTGCCAGCAGGTTTGATCGCTCTGGGGCCAACGTCCTGACTTTC. The full variable domain, rest sourced from reference TRBV7-9 and TRBJ2-6, is DTGVSQNPRHKITKRGQNVTFRCDPISEHNRLYWYRQTLGQGPEFLTYFQNEAQLEKSRLLSDRFSAERPKGSFSTLEIQRTEQGDSAMYLCASRFDRSGANVLTFGAGSRLTVL.

This clonotype was seen a handful of times. The rearrangement links TRBV28 to TRBJ1-4; D is unclear. Trimming took 4 bases from V and 7 from J, leaving 4 bases between them. Germline CDR1 reads MDHEN; CDR2 reads SYDVKM. The CDR3 extends over 11 amino acids. The CDR3 spells CASSYGEKLFF. Written as DNA, the CDR3 is TGTGCCAGCAGTTACGGTGAAAAACTGTTTTTT.